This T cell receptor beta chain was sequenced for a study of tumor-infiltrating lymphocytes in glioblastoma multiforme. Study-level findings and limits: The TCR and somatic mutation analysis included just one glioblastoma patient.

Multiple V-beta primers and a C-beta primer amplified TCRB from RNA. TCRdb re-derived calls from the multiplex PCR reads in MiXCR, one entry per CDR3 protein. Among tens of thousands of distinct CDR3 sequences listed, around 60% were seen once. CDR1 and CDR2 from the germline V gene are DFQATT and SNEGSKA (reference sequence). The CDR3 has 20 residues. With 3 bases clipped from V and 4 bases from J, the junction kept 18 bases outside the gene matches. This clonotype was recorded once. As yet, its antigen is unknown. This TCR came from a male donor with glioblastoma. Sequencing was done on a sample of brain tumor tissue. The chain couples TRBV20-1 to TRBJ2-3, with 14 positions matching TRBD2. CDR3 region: CSASDWRRTSGRRSADTQYF. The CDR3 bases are TGCAGTGCTAGTGATTGGAGGAGGACTAGCGGGAGGCGTAGCGCAGATACGCAGTATTTT.